The 31 T cell receptor beta chains reported below all come from one sample, sequenced in a study of T cells in Graves' hyperthyroidism and ophthalmopathy. Amplified regions were TCR beta CDR3 sequences from RNA transcripts. First-round RT-PCR targeting the TCR CDR3 was performed with the HTBI primer set. One entry per CDR3 protein, called by TCRdb with MiXCR from the multiplex PCR reads. The profile shows 350,000 to 400,000 distinct CDR3 sequences, about 15% of them singletons. Specimen: blood. Receptors were obtained from a woman aged 55-70 years with Graves' hyperthyroidism.

This clonotype was found a few times. The chain couples TRBV15 to TRBJ2-2; D perhaps matches TRBD2 (6 bases). V was pared by 1 base and J by 1 base, with 16 bases between. The length of the CDR3 is 18 residues. Germline V gene lookup returns CDR1 LNHNV and CDR2 YYDKDF (reference sequence). The CDR3 here is CATSRVPGVTRNTGELFF. CDR3 DNA sequence: TGTGCCACCAGCAGAGTCCCAGGCGTGACTAGGAACACCGGGGAGCTGTTTTTT.

This clonotype was seen many times. This rearrangement joins TRBV11-2 to TRBJ2-1; D call uncertain. Trimming took off 3 bases at V and 9 bases at J, with 9 bases between the two ends. CDR1 and CDR2 from the germline V gene are SGHAT and FQNNGV. The CDR3 spans 12 residues. The CDR3 DNA follows: TGTGCCAGCAGCTTGGTCCAGTCTGAGCAGTTCTTC. Its protein product is CASSLVQSEQFF.

This clonotype occurred many times. Written as DNA, the CDR3 is TGTGCCAGCAGCGCAGTCCCCAGCAGCGCTAGCACAGATACGCAGTATTTT. Amino acid sequence: CASSAVPSSASTDTQYF. The chain has TRBV9 and TRBJ2-3; D gene uncertain. The ends were cut back, 3 bases at V and 0 bases at J, with 17 bases in the middle. CDR1 and CDR2 from the germline V gene are SGDLS and YYNGEE. There are 17 residues in the CDR3.

This clonotype was seen many times. V usage is TRBV7-9 and J usage is TRBJ2-5; the D is unclear. Deletions cut 5 bases from V and 6 bases from J, with 10 bases between. This CDR3 is built from 12 residues. Germline CDR1 is SEHNR and CDR2 is FQNEAQ (reference sequence). In DNA, the CDR3 is TGTGCCAGCAGCGCCCTCGCGAAGACCCAGTACTTC. As protein: CASSALAKTQYF.

Comments on this clonotype: An end of the junction does not agree with germline; a read error may underlie this. This chain links TRBV10-3 with TRBJ1-6; 7 nucleotides agree with TRBD1. The CDR3 covers 16 residues. The germline CDR1 and CDR2 sequences are ENHRY and SYGVKD. The CDR3: CAISKSGQVLYSPLHF. CDR3 DNA: TGTGCCATCAGTAAGTCCGGACAGGTTTTGTATTCACCCCTCCACTTT.

This clonotype was observed a handful of times. CDR3 protein: CASSPGTNQETQYF. CDR3 coding DNA: TGTGCCAGCAGCCCGGGGACCAACCAAGAGACCCAGTACTTC. The rearrangement joins TRBV14 to TRBJ2-5, with D perhaps matching TRBD1 or TRBD2 (5 bases each). There are 14 residues in the CDR3. CDR1 and CDR2 (germline): SGHDN, FVKESK. Trimming took 4 bases from V and 0 from J, leaving 9 bases between them.

There are many counts of this clonotype. The genes are TRBV5-1 and TRBJ1-1; D call uncertain. The length of the CDR3 is 15 residues. Germline CDR1 SGHRS, CDR2 YFSETQ. The V end lost 0 bases, the J end lost 5 bases, and 14 bases lay between the germline ends. CDR3 coding DNA: TGCGCCAGCAGCTTGGGTATGACGCCGTCGACTGAAGCTTTCTTT. Translating gives CASSLGMTPSTEAFF.

This clonotype was counted only a few times. CDR3 nucleotides: TGCGCCAGCAGCCTGGAGCGGAAGAGCTCCTACAATGAGCAGTTCTTC. Its translation is CASSLERKSSYNEQFF. The V gene is TRBV4-1, the J gene TRBJ2-1; D possibly corresponds to TRBD2 (5 bases). The V gene lost 4 bases and the J gene lost 0 bases, with 13 bases spanning the gap. This CDR3 has 16 amino acids. Germline CDR1 MGHRA, CDR2 YSYEKL.

Concerning this clonotype itself: The CDR3 does not close with the conserved phenylalanine or tryptophan, likely indicating a read error. This rearrangement joins TRBV20-1 to TRBJ1-2; D might be TRBD1 (6 bases). V was cut by 0 bases and J by 4 bases, with 12 bases left in between. CDR3 size: 14 residues. Germline loops: CDR1 DFQATT, CDR2 SNEGSKA (reference sequence). CDR3 bases: TGCAGTGCTAGAGAGCCAGGGACAAGCTATGGCTACACCCTC. Translated, it gives CSAREPGTSYGYTL.

This clonotype was detected ten times or more. This rearrangement joins TRBV11-3 to TRBJ1-2; D possibly corresponds to TRBD1 (5 bases). Germline V gene data show CDR1 as SGHNT and CDR2 as YENEEA. V was cut by 3 bases and J by 6 bases, with 11 bases left in between. CDR3 length: 13 amino acids. The CDR3 bases are TGTGCCAGCAGCTTCGGGACTCTGGATGGCTACACCTTC. Its protein is CASSFGTLDGYTF.

The chain joins TRBV28 to TRBJ2-1; TRBD2 matches 7 bases. This CDR3 spans 15 amino acids. V shed 9 bases, J shed 6 bases, and the junction held 14 bases outside the gene matches. Germline V lookup: CDR1 MDHEN, CDR2 SYDVKM. The CDR3 protein is CASSTFAGTTNEQFF. CDR3 coding DNA: TGTGCCAGTAGTACCTTTGCCGGGACTACCAATGAGCAGTTCTTC.

At least ten counts were recorded for this clonotype. The genes are TRBV5-1 and TRBJ2-2; 7 bases match TRBD1. Per germline, CDR1 SGHRS and CDR2 YFSETQ. The CDR3 is 16 amino acids. Trimming removed 0 bases from V and 0 bases from J; junction bases left unmatched: 2. The CDR3, as DNA: TGCGCCAGCAGCTTGGAGGGGGCCTCGAACACCGGGGAGCTGTTTTTT. As protein: CASSLEGASNTGELFF. The full variable domain, with the rest looked up from reference TRBV5-1 and TRBJ2-2, is KAGVTQTPRYLIKTRGQQVTLSCSPISGHRSVSWYQQTPGQGLQFLFEYFSETQRNKGNFPGRFSGRQFSNSRSEMNVSTLELGDSALYLCASSLEGASNTGELFFGEGSRLTVL.

This clonotype has a count of ten or more. V usage is TRBV24-1 and J usage is TRBJ2-1, with a weak D call TRBD1 (6 bases). V was shortened by 4 bases and J by 4 bases, with 13 bases between the two germline ends. CDR3 length: 15 amino acids. Germline CDR1 and CDR2: KGHDR and SFDVKD. CDR3 sequence: CATSERGHGYNEQFF. For the CDR3, the DNA is TGTGCCACCAGTGAACGGGGACACGGGTACAATGAGCAGTTCTTC.

Note on this clonotype: A read error is possible here, since a much larger clone lies one base away. The rearrangement uses TRBV18 and TRBJ2-1; D gene unclear. CDR1 and CDR2 (germline): KGHSH, LQKENI. This CDR3 has 15 amino acids. The V end was cut by 3 bases, the J end by 4 bases, with 13 bases between. The CDR3 protein is CASSPGVSTYNEQFF. The CDR3 nucleotides read TGTGCCAGCTCACCTGGGGTATCCACATACAATGAGCAGTTCTTC. Using reference TRBV18 and TRBJ2-1 for the parts outside the CDR3, the full variable domain is NAGVMQNPRHLVRRRGQEARLRCSPMKGHSHVYWYRQLPEEGLKFMVYLQKENIIDESGMPKERFSAEFPKEGPSILRIQQVVRGDSAAYFCASSPGVSTYNEQFFGPGTRLTVL.

This clonotype was detected ten times or more. The chain has TRBV7-9 and TRBJ2-1; D is unclear. Germline loops: CDR1 SEHNR, CDR2 FQNEAQ (reference sequence). The CDR3 is 13 amino acids. V shed 1 base and J shed 7 bases, with 8 bases lying between them. CDR3: CASSLDLLNEQFF. The CDR3 DNA is TGTGCCAGCAGCTTAGACCTTTTGAATGAGCAGTTCTTC.

This clonotype was detected many times. The genes are TRBV24-1 and TRBJ2-7, with D perhaps being TRBD1 or TRBD2 (5 bases each). The CDR3 length is 15 residues. V lost 5 bases to trimming and J lost 2 bases, with 15 bases between them. CDR1 is KGHDR, CDR2 SFDVKD, per germline. CDR3 nucleotide sequence: TGTGCCACCAGTGGATCCGAAGGGACCCCCTACGAGCAGTACTTC. Protein: CATSGSEGTPYEQYF.

This clonotype has a count of ten or more. This chain joins TRBV6-1 and TRBJ2-3; the match to TRBD2 covers 8 bases. With V trimmed by 5 bases and J by 3 bases, 10 bases remained unmatched. This CDR3 has 16 residues. CDR1 and CDR2 from the germline V gene are MNHNS and SASEGT. CDR3 amino acids: CASSRGLGLSTDTQYF. As DNA, the CDR3 is TGTGCCAGCAGTCGGGGACTAGGTCTGTCTACAGATACGCAGTATTTT.

This clonotype was counted ten times or more. The chain uses TRBV29-1 and TRBJ2-3; D not certain. This CDR3 is 14 amino acids long. Germline V gene lookup returns CDR1 SQVTM and CDR2 ANQGSEA. V was trimmed by 7 bases and J by 0 bases, leaving 14 bases between them. The CDR3 spells CSDLTVNSTDTQYF. For the CDR3, the DNA is TGCAGCGACCTGACGGTGAATAGCACAGATACGCAGTATTTT.

The rearrangement joins TRBV29-1 to TRBJ2-1; D is unresolved. This CDR3 comprises 12 residues. Between the trimmed V and J ends, which lost 7 bases and 1 base, there was a span of 8 bases. Germline-derived CDR1 and CDR2 are SQVTM and ANQGSEA. The CDR3 reads CSAESSYNEQFF. CDR3 nucleotides: TGCAGCGCTGAGTCTTCCTACAATGAGCAGTTCTTC.

In its sample, this clonotype was seen many times. The rearrangement joins TRBV5-1 to TRBJ2-7; 12 nucleotides agree with TRBD2. V was clipped by 4 bases and J by 4 bases; unmatched bases: 9. The CDR3 runs to 16 residues. The germline V gene encodes CDR1 SGHRS and CDR2 YFSETQ. CDR3 DNA sequence: TGCGCCAGCAGCCCCGGGCGGACTAGCGGGATGTACGAGCAGTACTTC. Translated: CASSPGRTSGMYEQYF.

CDR3 sequence: CASSLLRQGVEQYF. In nucleotides, the CDR3 is TGTGCCAGCAGCCTCCTCAGGCAAGGCGTCGAGCAGTACTTC. V and J are TRBV14 and TRBJ2-7, with D hard to call. V shed 4 bases and J shed 6 bases, with 16 bases lying between them. The CDR3 has 14 residues. Germline V gives CDR1 SGHDN, CDR2 FVKESK.

The genes are TRBV12-3 or TRBV12-4 and TRBJ1-3; 8 bases align to TRBD1. There are 17 residues in the CDR3. With V trimmed by 8 bases and J by 2 bases, 14 bases remained unmatched. The CDR3 coding sequence is TGTGCCAGCCGGGGCAGGGGGCTTGCTGGTACTGGAAACACCATATATTTT. The encoded protein is CASRGRGLAGTGNTIYF.

This clonotype was counted at least ten times. The V gene is TRBV5-1, the J gene TRBJ2-7; perhaps TRBD1 as D (5 bases). Per germline, CDR1 SGHRS and CDR2 YFSETQ. V shed 1 base and J shed 5 bases, with 7 bases lying between them. The CDR3 spans 12 residues. DNA of the CDR3: TGCGCCAGCAGCTTGCAGGGTAACGAGCAGTACTTC. Translating it yields CASSLQGNEQYF.

This clonotype was counted only a few times. The chain couples TRBV2 to TRBJ2-1; 7 positions match TRBD1. The germline CDR1 and CDR2 sequences are SNHLY and FYNNEI. CDR3 length equals 13 residues. Trimming at V came to 8 bases and at J to 2 bases, leaving 3 bases not matched to a gene. The CDR3 region is CASEQGTYNEQFF. The CDR3 region has the DNA TGTGCCAGCGAACAGGGGACCTACAATGAGCAGTTCTTC.

In its sample, this clonotype was seen many times. V and J are TRBV27 and TRBJ2-3; 8 bases agree with TRBD2. CDR1 and CDR2 (germline): MNHEY, SMNVEV (reference sequence). CDR3 length: 17 amino acids. The trim removed 3 bases at V and 4 bases at J, leaving 12 bases unmatched. CDR3 sequence (DNA): TGTGCCAGCAGTTTTTTCCCAGCGGGAGTGGTCCCAGATACGCAGTATTTT. Translating it yields CASSFFPAGVVPDTQYF.

This clonotype was recorded many times. V gene TRBV7-9 combines with J gene TRBJ2-5; TRBD1 agrees at 9 bases. This CDR3 region has 14 residues. Germline assignment: CDR1 SEHNR and CDR2 FQNEAQ (reference sequence). The trim removed 5 bases at V and 3 bases at J, leaving 4 bases unmatched. The CDR3: CASSPRTGEETQYF. CDR3 nucleotide sequence: TGTGCCAGCAGCCCCCGGACAGGGGAAGAGACCCAGTACTTC.

This clonotype was counted between two and nine times. CDR3 amino acids: CASSYIGTSGSLSDEQFF. The CDR3 DNA is TGTGCCAGCAGTTACATCGGCACTAGCGGGAGCCTCAGCGATGAGCAGTTCTTC. The chain couples TRBV6-6 to TRBJ2-1; 11 positions agree with TRBD2. This CDR3 spans 18 amino acids. CDR1 and CDR2 (germline): MNHNY, SVGAGI (reference sequence). V lost 2 bases, J lost 8 bases, and 14 bases stayed unmatched.

This clonotype was counted ten times or more. The chain combines TRBV19 with TRBJ2-5; D might be TRBD1 (6 bases). Germline CDR1 is LNHDA and CDR2 is SQIVND (reference sequence). The CDR3 is made up of 16 amino acids. The germline V and J ends were trimmed by 6 bases and 1 base, with 18 bases remaining between them. CDR3 nucleotides: TGTGCCAGTAGCCAAGTCCACCGGGACACCCAAGAGACCCAGTACTTC. Translation: CASSQVHRDTQETQYF.

In this sample, this clonotype turned up many times. The rearrangement links TRBV7-3 to TRBJ2-1, with D perhaps TRBD2 (5 bases). Germline CDR1 is SGHTA and CDR2 is FQGTGA. Trimming pared 1 base from V and 5 bases from J, leaving 12 bases between. CDR3 size: 15 residues. CDR3 sequence: CASSLMGSGNNEQFF. CDR3 sequence (DNA): TGTGCCAGCAGCTTAATGGGGAGCGGTAACAATGAGCAGTTCTTC.

Many counts were recorded for this clonotype. This sequence joins TRBV3-1 and TRBJ1-1, with D uncertain. Germline assignment: CDR1 LGHDT and CDR2 YNNKEL (reference sequence). The CDR3 totals 13 residues. Trimming took off 4 bases at V and 2 bases at J, with 8 bases between the two ends. This CDR3 is CASSRAYNTEAFF. The CDR3 region has the DNA TGTGCCAGCAGCCGAGCATACAACACTGAAGCTTTCTTT.

This clonotype was counted between two and nine times. This chain uses TRBV7-9 with TRBJ2-2, with 11 bases fitting TRBD2. CDR1 is SEHNR, CDR2 FQNEAQ, per germline (reference sequence). Trimming cost V 5 bases and J 6 bases; bases outside gene matches: 5. The CDR3 contains 15 residues. The CDR3 reads CASSKLAGVPGELFF. CDR3 nucleotide sequence: TGTGCCAGCAGCAAACTAGCGGGAGTCCCCGGGGAGCTGTTTTTT.